This entry lists 17 T cell receptor beta chains sequenced from one sample in a study of blood T cell repertoires in COVID-19. The repertoire was sequenced with immunoSEQ multiplex PCR; TCRdb's copy has only in-frame clones and lacks some. The sample includes 300,000 to 400,000 clones, 65% to 90% seen only once; the top ten take about 4%. The sample taken for sequencing was PBMCs or T cells enriched from blood (not recorded which). The receptor source for this set is a woman between 35 and 50 years old with acute COVID-19.

This clone occurred a few times. The chain links TRBV19 to TRBJ1-2, with D unresolved. CDR1 and CDR2 from the germline V gene are LNHDA and SQIVND (reference sequence). This CDR3 comprises 15 residues. The V gene lost 5 bases and the J gene lost 3 bases, with 16 bases spanning the gap. DNA of the CDR3: TGTGCCAGTAGTTCGAGGCGAGAGGGATACTATGGCTACACCTTC. Amino acid sequence: CASSSRREGYYGYTF. Complete variable domain (other parts from reference TRBV19 and TRBJ1-2): DGGITQSPKYLFRKEGQNVTLSCEQNLNHDAMYWYRQDPGQGLRLIYYSQIVNDFQKGDIAEGYSVSREKKESFPLTVTSAQKNPTAFYLCASSSRREGYYGYTFGSGTRLTVV.

This rearrangement joins TRBV2 to TRBJ1-2, with 10 bases identical to TRBD1. J was trimmed by 6 bases and V by 6 bases; bases with no gene match: 4. The CDR3 runs 13 residues. The germline V gene encodes CDR1 SNHLY and CDR2 FYNNEI. The CDR3 nucleotides are TGTGCCAGCAGCGCCGGGACAGGGGATGGCTACACCTTC. Its translation is CASSAGTGDGYTF.

The chain employs TRBV13 and TRBJ2-7; 7 positions agree with TRBD1. The CDR3 totals 14 residues. Germline CDR1 and CDR2: PRHDT and FYEKMQ (reference sequence). Trimming at V came to 4 bases and at J to 4 bases, leaving 7 bases not matched to a gene. DNA of the CDR3: TGTGCCAGCAGCTCAGGGACAGATCAGTACGAGCAGTACTTC. Amino acid sequence: CASSSGTDQYEQYF.

This rearrangement joins TRBV10-3 to TRBJ1-2; 9 bases are shared with TRBD1. The J segment lost 6 bases and the V segment lost 6 bases, leaving 14 bases of the junction unmatched. The germline V gene has CDR1 ENHRY and CDR2 SYGVKD. CDR3 length: 16 amino acids. The CDR3 DNA follows: TGTGCCATCAGCACTAAAACCGGGACAGGGTCTAATGGCTACACCTTC. Translating it yields CAISTKTGTGSNGYTF.

This sequence joins TRBV18 and TRBJ2-2; D may be TRBD1 (5 bases). Germline V gene data show CDR1 as KGHSH and CDR2 as LQKENI. The CDR3 consists of 14 residues. Trimming cost V 3 bases and J 4 bases, with 9 bases left between them. In DNA, the CDR3 is TGTGCCAGCTCACCCGGCAGGGTCACCGGGGAGCTGTTTTTT. Amino acid sequence: CASSPGRVTGELFF.

In its sample, this clone was seen a few times. The chain joins TRBV19 to TRBJ1-5; no reliable D call. Trimming pared 10 bases from V and 3 bases from J, leaving 19 bases between. The CDR3 loop spans 15 amino acids. Germline V lookup: CDR1 LNHDA, CDR2 SQIVND (reference sequence). The CDR3: CATAEMGRVNQPQHF. The CDR3 DNA sequence: TGTGCCACGGCCGAGATGGGGAGGGTCAATCAGCCCCAGCATTTT.

The V call is TRBV5-1, the J call TRBJ2-5; D is perhaps TRBD1 (5 bases). The length of the CDR3 is 12 residues. Germline CDR1 and CDR2: SGHRS and YFSETQ. Trimming took 6 bases from V and 5 from J, leaving 11 bases between them. The CDR3 region has the DNA TGCGCCAGCAAGGGATCAGGGGAGACCCAGTACTTC. Residues: CASKGSGETQYF. Filled out from reference TRBV5-1 and TRBJ2-5, the complete variable domain reads KAGVTQTPRYLIKTRGQQVTLSCSPISGHRSVSWYQQTPGQGLQFLFEYFSETQRNKGNFPGRFSGRQFSNSRSEMNVSTLELGDSALYLCASKGSGETQYFGPGTRLLVL.

The chain employs TRBV29-1 and TRBJ2-7, with D perhaps TRBD1 (5 bases). The germline V gene encodes CDR1 SQVTM and CDR2 ANQGSEA. This CDR3 region has 15 residues. The V end was cut by 1 base, the J end by 4 bases, with 17 bases between. The CDR3 coding sequence is TGCAGCGTTGAAGGTGGCAGGGCCACTGGATACGAGCAGTACTTC. It yields the protein CSVEGGRATGYEQYF.

The J gene is TRBJ2-5, the V gene TRBV6-6; TRBD2 matches 12 bases. CDR1 and CDR2 from the germline V gene are MNHNY and SVGAGI (reference sequence). The CDR3 length is 17 residues. The V segment lost 6 bases and the J segment 2 bases; nucleotides outside the gene matches: 10. The CDR3 nucleotides read TGTGCCAGCAGCCGAACCACTAGCGGGAGGAAACAAGAGACCCAGTACTTC. Its protein is CASSRTTSGRKQETQYF.

The V gene is TRBV5-8, the J gene TRBJ1-5; weak D call: TRBD1 (6 bases). The CDR3 loop spans 15 amino acids. CDR1 and CDR2 (germline): SGHTS, YDEGEE. Trimming stripped 1 base from V and 2 bases from J, with 10 bases between. The chain's CDR3 is CASSLSGVGNQPQHF. CDR3 coding DNA: TGTGCCAGCAGCTTGTCAGGGGTCGGCAATCAGCCCCAGCATTTT.

The gene calls are TRBV5-1 and TRBJ2-1; TRBD2 matches at 11 bases. Germline V lookup: CDR1 SGHRS, CDR2 YFSETQ. The CDR3 has 15 amino acids. The ends lost 4 bases at V and 9 bases at J; junction bases unmatched: 9. As DNA, the CDR3 is TGCGCCAGCAGCATCGTAGCGGGAGGGTCGGGTGAGCAGTTCTTC. As protein: CASSIVAGGSGEQFF.

The rearrangement links TRBV15 to TRBJ1-2; D gene unclear. Germline V gives CDR1 LNHNV, CDR2 YYDKDF (reference sequence). The CDR3 sequence is 14 residues long. V was trimmed by 6 bases and J by 4 bases, leaving 15 bases between them. As DNA, the CDR3 is TGTGCCACCAGTCGGGCTCGGGAAATCTATGGCTACACCTTC. Translated: CATSRAREIYGYTF.

The J gene is TRBJ2-1, the V gene TRBV3-1 (or the pseudogene TRBV3-2), with 10 bases lining up with TRBD1. Germline assignment: CDR1 LGHDT and CDR2 YNNKEL (reference sequence). The trim removed 4 bases at V and 3 bases at J, leaving 12 bases unmatched. The CDR3 is 18 amino acids. CDR3 sequence: CASSPRLAGQGDYNEQFF. The CDR3 bases are TGTGCCAGCAGCCCACGTCTAGCTGGACAGGGGGACTACAATGAGCAGTTCTTC.

The chain recombines TRBV14 with TRBJ2-3; TRBD2 is a possible D gene (6 bases). V was trimmed by 0 bases and J by 9 bases, leaving 13 bases between them. CDR3 size: 14 residues. Germline values: CDR1 SGHDN, CDR2 FVKESK. The CDR3: CASSQDRLAGTQYF. The CDR3 DNA reads TGTGCCAGCAGCCAAGATCGATTGGCGGGGACGCAGTATTTT.

The CDR3 DNA follows: TGTGCCAGCAGCCCTTCTCCAGGGCATACGCAGTATTTT. Encoded protein: CASSPSPGHTQYF. This sequence joins TRBV9 and TRBJ2-3, with D possibly TRBD1 on 5 matching bases. V was cut by 4 bases and J by 7 bases, with 13 bases left in between. Germline lookup yields CDR1 SGDLS and CDR2 YYNGEE. The CDR3 loop spans 13 amino acids.

This chain connects TRBV18 to TRBJ1-2, with D possibly matching TRBD1 (6 bases). Trimming stripped 6 bases from V and 8 bases from J, with 19 bases between. CDR1 is KGHSH and CDR2 is LQKENI in the germline V gene. The CDR3 covers 14 residues. The CDR3 reads CASSKLETGSGYTF. As DNA, the CDR3 is TGTGCCAGCTCGAAACTAGAAACAGGGTCAGGCTACACCTTC.

The J gene is TRBJ2-3, the V gene TRBV20-1, with a tentative D call TRBD2 (5 bases). Germline loops: CDR1 DFQATT, CDR2 SNEGSKA (reference sequence). Trimming removed 3 bases at V and 2 bases at J, with 18 bases between. The CDR3 has 16 amino acids. The CDR3 protein is CSASYGLPSATDTQYF. The CDR3 nucleotides read TGCAGTGCTAGTTACGGACTCCCTTCTGCCACAGATACGCAGTATTTT.